This T cell receptor (beta chain) originates from a study of response to subunit inactivated influenza vaccine. General study points: It was the authors' suggestion that each seasonal influenza vaccination recruits few new T cells.

In germline, CDR1 is DFQATT, CDR2 SNEGSKA (reference sequence). This CDR3 region has 15 residues. TCRdb passed the RT-PCR reads through MiXCR, listing each CDR3 protein once. In the table there are more than 400,000 distinct CDR3 sequences, 6.5% to 8% of which are singletons. With regard to this clonotype: The target antigen is unknown. One end of the junction varies from germline; a read error may be responsible.

This TCR was sampled from a man in his fifties or sixties who received an inactivated influenza vaccine. Here the sequenced sample was PBMCs from blood, taken around 25 months after vaccination. This chain joins TRBV20-1 and TRBJ2-1, with 8 bases that match TRBD2. This CDR3 reads CSARVAGISYKEQFF. The CDR3 region has the DNA TGCAGTGCTAGAGTAGCGGGGATCTCCTACAAAGAGCAGTTCTTC.